Presented here are 26 T cell receptor beta chains from one specimen sequenced in a study of T cells in localized non-small cell lung cancer. Measured with immunoSEQ multiplex PCR; TCRdb has only the in-frame clones, and not every one. This table holds approximately 20,000 clones, around 85% found once. The sample in question was peripheral blood, obtained before any cancer treatment. These receptors originate from a man aged 40-75 years with stage I lung adenocarcinoma.

The chain employs TRBV28 and TRBJ2-4; D is perhaps TRBD1 (5 bases). The CDR3 has 17 amino acids. V shed 3 bases and J shed 0 bases, with 15 bases lying between them. Per germline, CDR1 MDHEN and CDR2 SYDVKM. This chain's CDR3 is CASSLSQIDRAKNIQYF. DNA for the CDR3: TGTGCCAGCAGTTTGTCCCAAATTGACAGAGCCAAAAACATTCAGTACTTC.

The chain employs TRBV10-3 and TRBJ2-5, with a possible D match to TRBD2 (6 bases). The CDR3 spans 12 residues. V dropped 10 bases and J dropped 2 bases, with 11 bases sitting between them. The germline gives CDR1 ENHRY, CDR2 SYGVKD. DNA of the CDR3: TGTGCCACAAGGGCGGGGCAAGAGACCCAGTACTTC. Translated: CATRAGQETQYF.

The V call is TRBV5-1, the J call TRBJ2-2; weak D call: TRBD2 (5 bases). Trimming left V 0 bases short and J 6 bases short, with 6 bases between. CDR1 is SGHRS, CDR2 YFSETQ, per germline. The CDR3 is made up of 13 amino acids. CDR3 sequence: CASSLGTAGELFF. CDR3 bases: TGCGCCAGCAGCTTGGGGACTGCCGGGGAGCTGTTTTTT.

The chain employs TRBV15 and TRBJ2-5, with 16 positions matching TRBD2. The CDR3 is 16 amino acids. Germline loops: CDR1 LNHNV, CDR2 YYDKDF (reference sequence). V gave up 0 bases and J gave up 9 bases; unmatched junction bases: 4. The CDR3 region has the DNA TGTGCCACCAGCAGAGATTCGGGACTAGCGGGAGGGGCCCAGTACTTC. Its protein product is CATSRDSGLAGGAQYF.

The chain combines TRBV15 with TRBJ1-4; 8 positions match TRBD1. Germline V gene lookup returns CDR1 LNHNV and CDR2 YYDKDF (reference sequence). The CDR3 sequence is 15 residues long. V lost 0 bases to trimming and J lost 6 bases; unmatched junction nucleotides: 3. CDR3 nucleotides: TGTGCCACCAGCAGAGACCCGACAGGGGATGAAAAACTGTTTTTT. Translated: CATSRDPTGDEKLFF.

This chain links TRBV5-1 with TRBJ1-1, with 8 bases identical to TRBD1. Germline V gene lookup returns CDR1 SGHRS and CDR2 YFSETQ. V was pared by 3 bases and J by 3 bases, with 4 bases of the junction left unmatched. The CDR3 has 14 amino acids. CDR3 DNA sequence: TGCGCCAGCAGCTACGCGACAGGGGACACTGAAGCTTTCTTT. This sequence encodes CASSYATGDTEAFF.

The V gene is TRBV5-8, the J gene TRBJ2-3; a possible D gene is TRBD2 (6 bases). Germline assignment: CDR1 SGHTS and CDR2 YDEGEE. With 7 bases removed from V and 0 bases from J, the gap between germline ends came to 15 bases. The CDR3 is 15 amino acids. The CDR3 nucleotides read TGTGCCAGCCCAACTTGGGGGACTAGCACAGATACGCAGTATTTT. It is translated as CASPTWGTSTDTQYF.

In this sample, this clone turned up a few times. CDR3 residues: CASRRQRNTGELFF. The DNA for the CDR3 is TGTGCCAGCAGGCGACAGCGGAACACCGGGGAGCTGTTTTTT. V usage is TRBV2 and J usage is TRBJ2-2, with D possibly being TRBD1 (5 bases). The germline CDR1 and CDR2 sequences are SNHLY and FYNNEI. This CDR3 is built from 14 residues. V lost 6 bases, J lost 1 base, and 9 bases lay in between.

On this clone: A read error is likely here: a far larger clone is one base away. V is TRBV19 and J is TRBJ1-4, with 9 bases identical to TRBD1. The germline gives CDR1 LNHDA, CDR2 SQIVND (reference sequence). The CDR3 covers 15 residues. J was trimmed by 8 bases and V by 6 bases; bases with no gene match: 10. CDR3 protein: CASSSDRGSREKLFF. DNA of the CDR3: TGTGCCAGTAGCTCGGACAGGGGATCGAGGGAAAAACTGTTTTTT.

This rearrangement joins TRBV9 to TRBJ1-6; a possible D gene is TRBD1 (5 bases). Trimming pared 0 bases from V and 10 bases from J, leaving 14 bases between. The CDR3 spans 15 residues. CDR1 is SGDLS and CDR2 is YYNGEE in the germline V gene. This CDR3 reads CASSVDDIRESPLHF. The CDR3 nucleotides are TGTGCCAGCAGCGTAGACGACATCAGGGAGTCACCCCTCCACTTT.

In its sample, this clone ranks as medium-sized. This chain uses TRBV13 with TRBJ1-3; 10 positions match TRBD1. The CDR3 loop spans 14 amino acids. CDR1 and CDR2 from the germline V gene are PRHDT and FYEKMQ (reference sequence). The V segment lost 4 bases and the J segment 6 bases; nucleotides outside the gene matches: 3. CDR3 protein: CASSSGTGENTIYF. In DNA form, the CDR3 reads TGTGCCAGCAGCTCCGGGACAGGGGAAAACACCATATATTTT.

The chain uses TRBV10-3 and TRBJ1-5; D gene unclear. Germline V gene sequence: CDR1 ENHRY, CDR2 SYGVKD. The length of the CDR3 is 13 residues. V was pared by 2 bases and J by 5 bases, with 7 bases between. The CDR3 region is CAISEGDYQPQHF. The CDR3, as DNA: TGTGCCATCAGTGAGGGCGACTATCAGCCCCAGCATTTT.

V is TRBV11-2 and J is TRBJ2-7, with 7 bases fitting TRBD2. V shed 4 bases, J shed 0 bases, and the junction held 9 bases outside the gene matches. Per germline, CDR1 SGHAT and CDR2 FQNNGV. This CDR3 spans 16 amino acids. The CDR3 sequence is CASSSVGGIYSYEQYF. CDR3 bases: TGTGCCAGCAGCTCCGTGGGGGGGATCTACTCCTACGAGCAGTACTTC.

This chain joins TRBV18 and TRBJ2-1, with 7 nucleotides matching TRBD1. Germline V gene sequence: CDR1 KGHSH, CDR2 LQKENI. CDR3 size: 14 residues. The trim removed 2 bases at V and 8 bases at J, leaving 6 bases unmatched. The CDR3 loop reads CASSPSAGGYEQFF. The CDR3 nucleotides read TGTGCCAGCTCACCAAGTGCAGGGGGATATGAGCAGTTCTTC.

The rearrangement links TRBV9 to TRBJ2-3, with 7 bases lining up with TRBD2. V lost 0 bases to trimming and J lost 0 bases; unmatched junction nucleotides: 4. There are 16 residues in the CDR3. Germline V gives CDR1 SGDLS, CDR2 YYNGEE. CDR3 region: CASSVGLADSTDTQYF. The CDR3 DNA reads TGTGCCAGCAGCGTAGGGCTAGCGGATAGCACAGATACGCAGTATTTT. Variable domain in full (rest from reference TRBV9 and TRBJ2-3): DSGVTQTPKHLITATGQRVTLRCSPRSGDLSVYWYQQSLDQGLQFLIQYYNGEERAKGNILERFSAQQFPDLHSELNLSSLELGDSALYFCASSVGLADSTDTQYFGPGTRLTVL.

The gene calls are TRBV6-6 and TRBJ1-1; TRBD1 is a possible D gene (5 bases). Germline V gene lookup returns CDR1 MNHNY and CDR2 SVGAGI (reference sequence). This CDR3 has 12 amino acids. V was trimmed by 10 bases and J by 6 bases, leaving 15 bases between them. The CDR3 sequence: CATGGVGPEAFF. CDR3 DNA sequence: TGTGCCACCGGGGGGGTGGGTCCTGAAGCTTTCTTT.

The rearrangement joins TRBV28 to TRBJ1-2; 8 nucleotides match TRBD1. Trimming cost V 4 bases and J 3 bases; bases outside gene matches: 10. The germline gives CDR1 MDHEN, CDR2 SYDVKM. This CDR3 spans 16 amino acids. CDR3 DNA sequence: TGTGCCAGCAGTTCACGCAGGGGGCGCAGAGACTATGGCTACACCTTC. It yields the protein CASSSRRGRRDYGYTF.

The chain employs TRBV29-1 and TRBJ2-7; no firm D call. This CDR3 is built from 13 residues. The V and J ends lost 7 bases and 3 bases respectively, with 16 bases between them. The germline CDR1 and CDR2 sequences are SQVTM and ANQGSEA. The CDR3 region is CSAAYTLSYEQYF. CDR3 coding DNA: TGCAGCGCCGCCTATACGTTAAGCTACGAGCAGTACTTC.

This clone was counted a single time. The chain employs TRBV28 and TRBJ2-5, with a tentative D call TRBD1 (6 bases). Germline V gives CDR1 MDHEN, CDR2 SYDVKM. The CDR3 contains 16 residues. Trimming took 6 bases from V and 5 from J, leaving 22 bases between them. CDR3 sequence reads: CASSNGWGLGGETQYF. The DNA for the CDR3 is TGTGCCAGCAGCAATGGGTGGGGGCTAGGCGGGGAGACCCAGTACTTC.

The chain joins TRBV14 to TRBJ1-1; TRBD1 is a possible D gene (6 bases). Germline V lookup: CDR1 SGHDN, CDR2 FVKESK. The V gene lost 4 bases and the J gene lost 1 base, with 13 bases spanning the gap. This CDR3 has 15 residues. The CDR3 DNA reads as TGTGCCAGCAGCCGGCTGGACAGCTGGAACACTGAAGCTTTCTTT. As protein: CASSRLDSWNTEAFF.

The CDR3 reads CASSLVRGPGSYNEQFF. DNA of the CDR3: TGTGCCAGCAGCTTAGTAAGGGGGCCGGGCTCCTACAATGAGCAGTTCTTC. The rearrangement joins TRBV7-6 to TRBJ2-1, with TRBD1 identical over 7 bases. This CDR3 region has 17 residues. With V trimmed by 1 base and J by 0 bases, 6 bases remained unmatched. The germline V gene encodes CDR1 SGHVS and CDR2 FNYEAQ.

The chain recombines TRBV28 with TRBJ2-7; no reliable D call. Germline V gene lookup returns CDR1 MDHEN and CDR2 SYDVKM. Trimming left V 2 bases short and J 0 bases short, with 26 bases between. The CDR3 spans 20 residues. The CDR3 bases are TGTGCCAGCAGTTTACACCTCGAGGACGGGCACTCGTTATTCTCCTACGAGCAGTACTTC. Translated, it gives CASSLHLEDGHSLFSYEQYF. Variable domain in full (rest from reference TRBV28 and TRBJ2-7): DVKVTQSSRYLVKRTGEKVFLECVQDMDHENMFWYRQDPGLGLRLIYFSYDVKMKEKGDIPEGYSVSREKKERFSLILESASTNQTSMYLCASSLHLEDGHSLFSYEQYFGPGTRLTVT.

V usage is TRBV6-5 and J usage is TRBJ1-1, with D possibly matching TRBD1 (5 bases). The CDR3 covers 14 residues. Germline-derived CDR1 and CDR2 are MNHEY and SVGAGI. V dropped 10 bases and J dropped 5 bases, with 20 bases sitting between them. CDR3 sequence (DNA): TGTGCCATCAAACTCTTGGCGGGGGGTACTGAAGCTTTCTTT. Translation gives CAIKLLAGGTEAFF.

The V and J genes are TRBV29-1 and TRBJ1-2, with a tentative D call TRBD1 (5 bases). Germline lookup yields CDR1 SQVTM and CDR2 ANQGSEA. V lost 4 bases to trimming and J lost 3 bases, with 9 bases between them. CDR3 length: 12 residues. The CDR3 spells CSVGRGDYGYTF. For the CDR3, the DNA is TGCAGCGTTGGTCGGGGCGACTATGGCTACACCTTC.

The chain uses TRBV5-6 and TRBJ2-3; a weak D match, TRBD1 (6 bases). The CDR3 spans 15 residues. Germline V lookup: CDR1 SGHDT, CDR2 YYEEEE. V gave up 4 bases and J gave up 6 bases, with 18 bases separating them. The CDR3 sequence is CASSPQGWVGDTQYF. CDR3 DNA sequence: TGTGCCAGCAGCCCACAGGGTTGGGTGGGGGATACGCAGTATTTT.

This clone was found a few times. Other nucleotide sequences from this sample produce the same CDR3. The CDR3 DNA is TGTGCCAGCAGCTTAGTTGGGGGTACGAACACCGGGGAGCTGTTTTTT. Its protein product is CASSLVGGTNTGELFF. The V and J genes are TRBV7-2 and TRBJ2-2; D tentatively reads TRBD1 or TRBD2 (5 bases each). V lost 1 base and J 0 bases, leaving 9 bases between the germline ends. CDR1 is SGHTA, CDR2 FQGNSA, per germline. CDR3 length equals 16 residues.